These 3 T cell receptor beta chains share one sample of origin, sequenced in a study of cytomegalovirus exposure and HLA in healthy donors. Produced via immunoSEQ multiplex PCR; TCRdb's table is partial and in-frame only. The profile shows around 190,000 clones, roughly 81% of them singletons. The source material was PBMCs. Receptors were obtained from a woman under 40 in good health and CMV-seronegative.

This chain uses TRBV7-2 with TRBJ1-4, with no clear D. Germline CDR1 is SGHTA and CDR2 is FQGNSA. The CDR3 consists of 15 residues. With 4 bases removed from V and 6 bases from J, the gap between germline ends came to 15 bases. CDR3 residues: CASSSWRQSHEKLFF. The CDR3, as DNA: TGTGCCAGCAGCTCGTGGCGGCAATCTCATGAAAAACTGTTTTTT.

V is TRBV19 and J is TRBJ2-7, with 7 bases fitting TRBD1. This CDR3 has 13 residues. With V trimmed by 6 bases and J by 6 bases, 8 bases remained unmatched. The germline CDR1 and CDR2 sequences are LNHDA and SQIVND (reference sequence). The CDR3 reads CASSPNRGGEQYF. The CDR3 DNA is TGTGCCAGTAGCCCCAACAGGGGTGGCGAGCAGTACTTC.

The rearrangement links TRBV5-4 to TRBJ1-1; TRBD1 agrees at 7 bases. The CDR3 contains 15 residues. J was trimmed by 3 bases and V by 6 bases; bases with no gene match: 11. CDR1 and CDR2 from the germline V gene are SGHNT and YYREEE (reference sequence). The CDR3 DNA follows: TGTGCCAGCAAGGGACAGAGGTCGGTTGACACTGAAGCTTTCTTT. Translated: CASKGQRSVDTEAFF.